This is a list of T cell receptor beta chains from one sample in a study of CD8 T cells in Susac syndrome. Using its own MiXCR run on the immunoSEQ multiplex PCR reads, TCRdb lists one record per CDR3 protein. The table shows 180,000 or so distinct CDR3 sequences, with approximately 95% occurring only once. The sequencing input was CD4+ T cells from PBMCs. These receptors came from a human donor in good health. Both conserved end residues are part of each CDR3. The D gene is left open where the match is weak. Clone size, where shown, is once, few, many, or a class for clones that have expanded.

clone size	J gene	V gene	D gene	CDR3 protein	CDR3 DNA
NA	TRBJ1-1	TRBV6-5	NA	CASSQPGAAEAFF	TGTGCCAGCAGTCAGCCCGGGGCGGCTGAAGCTTTCTTT
NA	TRBJ1-1	TRBV2	NA	CATRTVNTEAFF	TGTGCCACTCGGACAGTTAACACTGAAGCTTTCTTT
NA	TRBJ1-1	TRBV29-1	NA	CSVQAGRTEAFF	TGCAGCGTGCAGGCGGGCAGAACTGAAGCTTTCTTT
NA	TRBJ2-3	TRBV30	TRBD2	CAWSVWGSGRADTQYF	TGTGCCTGGAGTGTATGGGGTAGCGGGAGGGCAGATACGCAGTATTTT
NA	TRBJ1-4	TRBV6-6	TRBD1	CASRDRAEDEKLFF	TGTGCCAGCAGGGACAGGGCTGAGGATGAAAAACTGTTTTTT
NA	TRBJ2-5	TRBV3-1	TRBD2	CASSQGSSGGGETQYF	TGTGCCAGCAGCCAAGGATCTTCGGGAGGGGGGGAGACCCAGTACTTC
NA	TRBJ2-1	TRBV20-1	TRBD2	CSGSGLAGNQGQFF	TGCAGCGGTTCCGGGCTAGCGGGTAATCAAGGGCAGTTCTTC
NA	TRBJ2-2	TRBV4-2	TRBD2	CASRPSGTNTGELFF	TGTGCCAGCAGACCTAGCGGGACGAACACCGGGGAGCTGTTTTTT
NA	TRBJ2-1	TRBV7-9	NA	CASSSQGSQLWSNEQFF	TGTGCCAGCAGCTCTCAGGGGAGTCAACTCTGGAGCAATGAGCAGTTCTTC
NA	TRBJ2-6	TRBV28	NA	CASSLIDRVGANVLTF	TGTGCCAGCAGTTTGATCGATCGGGTTGGGGCCAACGTCCTGACTTTC
NA	TRBJ1-3	TRBV9	NA	CASSPLGDTIYF	TGTGCCAGCAGCCCTCTGGGGGACACCATATATTTT
NA	TRBJ2-7	TRBV5-4	NA	CASSLTGPRGEQYF	TGTGCCAGCAGCTTGACGGGGCCCCGGGGGGAGCAGTACTTC
NA	TRBJ2-5	TRBV5-1	TRBD2	CASSSRGEETQYF	TGCGCCAGCAGCTCCCGGGGGGAAGAGACCCAGTACTTC
NA	TRBJ2-1	TRBV7-6	NA	CASSSLTGSSYNEQFF	TGTGCCAGCAGCTCCTTGACTGGGAGCTCCTACAATGAGCAGTTCTTC
NA	TRBJ1-5	TRBV27	NA	CASSFSGRGDQPQHF	TGTGCCAGCAGTTTTTCGGGAAGGGGCGATCAGCCCCAGCATTTT
NA	TRBJ2-3	TRBV20-1	TRBD1	CSAGQGGGRLGTDTQYF	TGCAGTGCTGGACAGGGGGGAGGGCGTTTGGGCACAGATACGCAGTATTTT
NA	TRBJ2-3	TRBV23-1	TRBD2	CASSHEDGTSADTTSTDTQYF	TGCGCCAGCAGTCATGAGGACGGGACTAGCGCAGATACAACTAGCACAGATACGCAGTATTTT
NA	TRBJ2-5	TRBV20-1	NA	CSARGVMRRETQYF	TGCAGTGCTAGGGGGGTGATGCGAAGAGAGACCCAGTACTTC
NA	TRBJ2-5	TRBV7-2	NA	CASSLVSETQYF	TGTGCCAGCAGCTTAGTTTCGGAGACCCAGTACTTC
NA	TRBJ2-1	TRBV3-1	NA	CASTGDTYNEQFF	TGTGCCAGCACGGGGGACACCTACAATGAGCAGTTCTTC
NA	TRBJ1-1	TRBV6-5	NA	CASSPGPGSKAFF	TGTGCCAGCAGCCCCGGTCCCGGGTCGAAAGCTTTCTTT
NA	TRBJ2-5	TRBV2	NA	CASSAQVKETQYF	TGTGCCAGCAGTGCTCAGGTTAAAGAGACCCAGTACTTC
once	TRBJ2-7	TRBV20-1	NA	CSASGGDPYEQYF	TGCAGTGCTTCTGGCGGGGATCCCTACGAGCAGTACTTC
NA	TRBJ1-1	TRBV12-3/TRBV12-4	NA	CASSFPGEAFF	TGTGCCAGCAGTTTCCCGGGAGAAGCTTTCTTT
NA	TRBJ2-5	TRBV20-1	NA	CSARGSQETQYF	TGCAGTGCTAGAGGCTCGCAAGAGACCCAGTACTTC
NA	TRBJ1-1	TRBV3-1	TRBD1	CASSQVPDRGAEAFF	TGTGCCAGCAGCCAAGTTCCCGACAGGGGCGCCGAAGCTTTCTTT
NA	TRBJ2-3	TRBV6-4	NA	CASSDSRSSTDTQYF	TGTGCCAGCAGTGACTCGAGGTCCAGCACAGATACGCAGTATTTT
NA	TRBJ2-7	TRBV2	NA	CASNPYQAGDYEQYF	TGTGCCAGCAACCCTTACCAGGCAGGTGACTACGAGCAGTACTTC
NA	TRBJ2-1	TRBV20-1	NA	CSWRERNYNEQFF	TGCAGTTGGAGGGAGCGGAATTACAATGAGCAGTTCTTC
NA	TRBJ2-5	TRBV3-1	NA	CASSQDSRRGSGETQYF	TGTGCCAGCAGCCAAGATTCTCGCAGGGGCAGTGGAGAGACCCAGTACTTC
NA	TRBJ2-4	TRBV3-1	NA	CASSQSMALSRDIQYF	TGTGCCAGCAGCCAAAGTATGGCCCTCAGTAGGGACATTCAGTACTTC
NA	TRBJ2-5	TRBV5-4	TRBD1	CASRGQGLSGETQYF	TGTGCCAGCAGGGGACAGGGCTTATCGGGGGAGACCCAGTACTTC
NA	TRBJ2-7	TRBV3-1	NA	CASSQEVANYEQYF	TGTGCCAGCAGCCAAGAAGTTGCCAACTACGAGCAGTACTTC
NA	TRBJ2-1	TRBV29-1	TRBD2	CSVSTGLVFREQFF	TGCAGCGTGTCAACGGGACTAGTCTTCCGTGAGCAGTTCTTC
NA	TRBJ2-1	TRBV12-3/TRBV12-4	TRBD1	CASGGQPYNEQFF	TGTGCCAGCGGGGGACAGCCTTACAATGAGCAGTTCTTC
NA	TRBJ1-6	TRBV7-6	TRBD1	CASSAVPGGSPLHF	TGTGCCAGCAGCGCCGTTCCAGGGGGTTCACCCCTCCACTTT
NA	TRBJ2-1	TRBV19	TRBD2	CASVQLAGAREQFF	TGTGCCAGTGTACAACTAGCGGGAGCTCGTGAGCAGTTCTTC
once	TRBJ1-1	TRBV19	NA	CASSNRGPEAFF	TGTGCCAGTAGTAACCGGGGCCCCGAAGCTTTCTTT
NA	TRBJ2-3	TRBV7-3	TRBD1	CASSLTGTADRTGTDTQYF	TGTGCCAGCAGCTTAACGGGGACAGCCGACCGCACGGGCACAGATACGCAGTATTTT
NA	TRBJ1-1	TRBV12-3/TRBV12-4	NA	CASSLNFGGLDTEAFF	TGTGCCAGCAGTTTGAATTTCGGGGGGTTGGACACTGAAGCTTTCTTT
NA	TRBJ1-2	TRBV7-2	TRBD1	CASSAAGGTNYGYTF	TGTGCCAGCAGCGCCGCAGGGGGCACTAACTATGGCTACACCTTC
NA	TRBJ2-3	TRBV5-1	NA	CASSLVAYPRTDTQYF	TGCGCCAGCAGCTTGGTAGCCTACCCGCGCACAGATACGCAGTATTTT
NA	TRBJ2-1	TRBV24-1	NA	CAISGSSYNEQFF	TGTGCCATCAGTGGGAGCTCCTACAATGAGCAGTTCTTC
NA	TRBJ2-1	TRBV29-1	NA	CSVRDGASFF	TGCAGCGTTCGGGACGGAGCGTCTTTCTTC
once	TRBJ2-1	TRBV6-4	TRBD1	CASSPGQGHNEQFF	TGTGCCAGCAGCCCGGGACAGGGTCACAATGAGCAGTTCTTC
NA	TRBJ1-1	TRBV13	TRBD1	CASSYRPQQGGLDAEAFF	TGTGCCAGCAGCTATCGTCCCCAACAGGGGGGGTTGGACGCTGAAGCTTTCTTT
once	TRBJ2-2	TRBV6-5	NA	CASSMGDTGELFF	TGTGCCAGCAGCATGGGGGACACCGGGGAGCTGTTTTTT
NA	TRBJ2-7	TRBV3-1	TRBD1	CASSQADRSYF	TGTGCCAGCAGCCAAGCGGACAGGAGCTACTTC
NA	TRBJ1-2	TRBV12-5	NA	CASGLDGANYGYTF	TGTGCTAGTGGTTTGGACGGAGCTAACTATGGCTACACCTTC
NA	TRBJ2-5	TRBV6-2/TRBV6-3	TRBD2	CASSLRGLAAEETQYF	TGTGCCAGCAGTCTAAGGGGACTAGCGGCAGAGGAGACCCAGTACTTC
NA	TRBJ2-3	TRBV20-1	NA	CSASLAYTQYF	TGCAGTGCTAGCCTGGCCTATACGCAGTATTTT
once	TRBJ2-1	TRBV29-1	TRBD1	CSVLRDRGWNEQFF	TGCAGCGTGTTACGGGACAGGGGGTGGAATGAGCAGTTCTTC
NA	TRBJ2-6	TRBV29-1	NA	CSCTKGSGANVLTF	TGCAGCTGTACTAAGGGTTCCGGGGCCAACGTCCTGACTTTC
NA	TRBJ1-2	TRBV5-1	TRBD1	CASSPTGGMDGYTF	TGCGCCAGCAGCCCTACAGGGGGCATGGATGGCTACACCTTC
NA	TRBJ2-3	TRBV7-9	NA	CASSLAGADTQYF	TGTGCCAGCAGCTTAGCGGGTGCAGATACGCAGTATTTT